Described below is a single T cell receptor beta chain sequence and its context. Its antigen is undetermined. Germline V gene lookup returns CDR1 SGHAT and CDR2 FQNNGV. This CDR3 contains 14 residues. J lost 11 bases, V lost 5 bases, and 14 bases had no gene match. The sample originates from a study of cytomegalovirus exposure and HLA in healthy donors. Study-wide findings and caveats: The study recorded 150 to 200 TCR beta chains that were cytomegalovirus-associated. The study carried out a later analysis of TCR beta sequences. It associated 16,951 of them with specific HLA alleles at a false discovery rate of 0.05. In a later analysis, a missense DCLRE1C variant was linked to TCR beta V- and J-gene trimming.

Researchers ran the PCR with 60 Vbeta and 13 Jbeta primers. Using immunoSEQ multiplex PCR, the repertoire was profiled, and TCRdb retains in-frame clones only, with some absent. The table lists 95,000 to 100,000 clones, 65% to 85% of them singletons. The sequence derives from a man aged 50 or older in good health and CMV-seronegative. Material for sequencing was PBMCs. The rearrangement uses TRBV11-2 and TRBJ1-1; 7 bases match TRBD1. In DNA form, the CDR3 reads TGTGCCAGCAGCCCACTCCGGGAGACAGGGAGGGCTTTCTTT. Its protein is CASSPLRETGRAFF.